This TCR beta chain came from a study of cytotoxic CD8 clonotypes in ibrutinib-treated CLL (dated by TCRdb to the early 2020s). For the study in its entirety: The cohort had ten to twelve relapsed/refractory and approximately 15 treatment-naive patients; under 18 were IGHV unmutated. All remission and progressive disease samples were collected while patients were still receiving ibrutinib. Response samples were obtained after a median of 12 months of treatment, with a range of roughly 6 to 36 months. Partial responses were observed in roughly 24 patients and complete responses in 2; after a median follow-up of roughly 62 months, remission was maintained in approximately 14 patients and progression was observed in approximately 12. On average, each sample had approximately 260,000 productive templates and approximately 89,000 productive rearrangements. Cryopreserved peripheral blood mononuclear cells were collected before treatment, at response, and at either disease progression or sustained remission. Of the roughly 86 people in the trial, 26 had longitudinal samples available.

Study-level results and caveats: Public clonotypes were rare and either shrank or stayed stable during treatment, and the rise in clonality at ibrutinib response reflected expansion of private clonotypes. Lymph node repertoires were not examined, and the timing of sampling was not matched between patients in sustained remission and those whose disease progressed. At ibrutinib response clonality went up, during sustained remission it held steady, and at progression it dropped back toward baseline. Baseline clonality exceeded that of age-matched healthy donors and correlated strongly with circulating CD8+ T-cell counts.

Comment on this clone: It lacks a known antigen. No much larger clonotype is one base removed from it; base qualities were not supplied.

A MiSeq instrument was used for deep resolution sequencing, which targeted depths ranging from 1 in 1 million up to 1 in 200,000 T cells, with coverage averaging 10x for each clonotype. TCR beta libraries were generated with the immunoSEQ hsTCRB Kit. In the original analysis: ImmunoSEQ Data Assistant and ImmunoSEQ Analyzer were used for data analysis, and V, D and J genes were assigned according to IMGT definitions. Clonality, which ranges from 0 to 1, was calculated as one minus the normalized Shannon entropy of productive rearrangement frequencies. Public clonotype analysis was restricted to overrepresented clonotypes comprising at least 0.05% of each patient's repertoire. Thirteen age-matched healthy donor repertoires from immuneACCESS were used as controls for clonality. The clones in this table, taken by TCRdb from immuneACCESS, are in-frame only. Not every clone is retained; where verified, under half of the shortfall comes from an unresolved V gene, and the cause of the rest is unknown. For V, J and clone size, that table is used; D and trimming come from the DNA. For this sample there are approximately 130,000 clones; 80% to 85% appear just once. Together, the top ten hold roughly 3.1% of the sample.

In light of the paper, this sample's time point label describes: around 2 years on ibrutinib. For TCR beta library preparation, approximately 2 micrograms of genomic DNA were extracted from the cryopreserved PBMCs. Longitudinal blood samples from CLL patients on ibrutinib monotherapy underwent high-throughput TCR beta sequencing. The patients took part in an open-label, single-center phase 2 trial of ibrutinib monotherapy. The germline ends are 28 bases apart after V is trimmed by 7 bases and J by 4 bases. CDR1 LNHDA and CDR2 SQIVND were looked up in the germline V gene (reference sequence). Including the terminal cysteine and phenylalanine, the CDR3 comprises 18 residues. Just CDR3 DNA is preserved here, 54 bases in frame from base 1.

The TCR comes from a human donor with chronic lymphocytic leukemia. The chain employs TRBV19 and TRBJ1-2; the best D guess is TRBD1, with 6 bases matching. The sequencing here drew on PBMCs, taken after 24 months of ibrutinib treatment. The bases are TGTGCCAGTACCACGACCTCCCGGGCGGGGGGGCGCGGCTATGGCTACACCTTC. Its amino acids are CASTTTSRAGGRGYGYTF.